Presented here are 10 T cell receptor beta chains from one specimen sequenced in a study of T cells in tuberculosis. Assay: immunoSEQ multiplex PCR; the TCRdb copy retains only in-frame clones and omits some. The data show about 20,000 clones, 85% to 90% seen once. The sample taken for sequencing was PBMCs. These receptors originate from a donor aged 10-30 years with latent tuberculosis or without tuberculosis infection.

The V and J genes are TRBV25-1 and TRBJ2-5; D perhaps matches TRBD1 (6 bases). This CDR3 contains 12 residues. CDR1 MGHDK and CDR2 SYGVNS come from the germline V gene. V was pared by 7 bases and J by 5 bases, with 11 bases between. CDR3 loop: CASTHRDETQYF. In DNA, the CDR3 is TGTGCCAGCACTCACAGGGACGAGACCCAGTACTTC.

This chain connects TRBV14 to TRBJ2-1, with D possibly being TRBD1 (7 bases). Germline loops: CDR1 SGHDN, CDR2 FVKESK. V lost 0 bases, J lost 2 bases, and 11 bases lay in between. The CDR3 loop spans 16 amino acids. In nucleotides, the CDR3 is TGTGCCAGCAGCCAAGATCGGAGGGGGCCCTACAATGAGCAGTTCTTC. It codes for CASSQDRRGPYNEQFF.

The chain recombines TRBV5-1 with TRBJ2-7; 8 nucleotides line up with TRBD1. The ends lost 5 bases at V and 5 bases at J; junction bases unmatched: 15. CDR3 length: 16 amino acids. CDR1 is SGHRS, CDR2 YFSETQ, per germline. CDR3 sequence: CASRETYRDRIHEQYF. DNA of the CDR3: TGCGCCAGCAGAGAGACTTACCGGGACAGGATCCACGAGCAGTACTTC.

This CDR3 is CAISTTGNTEAFF. CDR3 nucleotides: TGTGCCATCAGCACGACAGGGAACACTGAAGCTTTCTTT. The chain uses TRBV10-3 and TRBJ1-1, with D perhaps TRBD1 (6 bases). CDR1 and CDR2 from the germline V gene are ENHRY and SYGVKD. This CDR3 spans 13 amino acids. The germline V and J ends were trimmed by 6 bases and 1 base, with 9 bases remaining between them.

CDR3 sequence: CASSDSIRQIKFSYEQYF. The CDR3 bases are TGTGCCAGCAGTGACTCGATCCGCCAGATAAAGTTCTCCTACGAGCAGTACTTC. The chain couples TRBV6-4 to TRBJ2-7, with no clear D. This CDR3 spans 18 amino acids. CDR1 and CDR2 from the germline V gene are MRHNA and SNTAGT. Trimming pared 0 bases from V and 0 bases from J, leaving 18 bases between.

Only one count was recorded for this clone. J is TRBJ1-3 and V is TRBV19, with D hard to call. V lost 7 bases and J lost 2, with 9 bases in between. Germline V gene data show CDR1 as LNHDA and CDR2 as SQIVND (reference sequence). The CDR3 runs 13 residues. The CDR3: CASNPGAGNTIYF. In DNA form, the CDR3 reads TGTGCCAGTAACCCCGGGGCTGGAAACACCATATATTTT.

This chain uses TRBV13 with TRBJ1-1; weak D call: TRBD1 (5 bases). The germline CDR1 and CDR2 sequences are PRHDT and FYEKMQ (reference sequence). The CDR3 is 14 amino acids. V shed 5 bases and J shed 5 bases, with 15 bases lying between them. The chain's CDR3 is CASSLLAGMTEAFF. CDR3 nucleotides: TGTGCCAGCAGCCTCCTTGCAGGGATGACTGAAGCTTTCTTT. The whole variable domain, filled in from reference TRBV13 and TRBJ1-1, reads AAGVIQSPRHLIKEKRETATLKCYPIPRHDTVYWYQQGPGQDPQFLISFYEKMQSDKGSIPDRFSAQQFSDYHSELNMSSLELGDSALYFCASSLLAGMTEAFFGQGTRLTVV.

This chain links TRBV7-2 with TRBJ2-5; 8 positions agree with TRBD2. Losses at the gene ends were 6 bases for V and 6 bases for J; bases not matched to a gene: 9. This CDR3 spans 14 amino acids. Germline V gene sequence: CDR1 SGHTA, CDR2 FQGNSA. The CDR3 nucleotides are TGTGCCAGCAGTCGGGAGGGGGGGAGGAAGACCCAGTACTTC. Translating gives CASSREGGRKTQYF.

V usage is TRBV6-6 and J usage is TRBJ2-5; 10 bases are shared with TRBD2. The CDR3 runs to 16 residues. Trimming took 6 bases from V and 3 from J; bases not matched to a gene: 10. From germline, CDR1 is MNHNY and CDR2 SVGAGI (reference sequence). The CDR3 DNA sequence: TGTGCCAGCAGACTCCGAGGCAGCGGGGGGGAAGAGACCCAGTACTTC. Protein sequence: CASRLRGSGGEETQYF.

This clone was seen only once. The chain recombines TRBV2 with TRBJ2-5, with 7 bases aligning to TRBD2. Germline V gives CDR1 SNHLY, CDR2 FYNNEI. The V gene end was trimmed by 6 bases and the J gene end by 5 bases; junction bases not matched to a gene: 12. The CDR3 has 15 amino acids. In DNA form, the CDR3 reads TGTGCCAGCAGGACCCAGAGCGGGGCCCGGGAGACCCAGTACTTC. The encoded protein is CASRTQSGARETQYF.